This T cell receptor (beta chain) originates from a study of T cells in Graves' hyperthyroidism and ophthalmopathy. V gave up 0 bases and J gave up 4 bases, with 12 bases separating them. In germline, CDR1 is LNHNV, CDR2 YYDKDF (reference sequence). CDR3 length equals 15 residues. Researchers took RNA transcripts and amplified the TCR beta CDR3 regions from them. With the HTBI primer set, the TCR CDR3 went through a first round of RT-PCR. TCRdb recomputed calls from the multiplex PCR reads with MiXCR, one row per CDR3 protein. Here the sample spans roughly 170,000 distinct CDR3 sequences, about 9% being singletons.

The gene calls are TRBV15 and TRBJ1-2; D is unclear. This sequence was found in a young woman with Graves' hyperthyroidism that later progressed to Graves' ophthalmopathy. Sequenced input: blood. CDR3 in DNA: TGTGCCACCAGCAGAGATGTTGACTCCAGCTATGGCTACACCTTC. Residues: CATSRDVDSSYGYTF.